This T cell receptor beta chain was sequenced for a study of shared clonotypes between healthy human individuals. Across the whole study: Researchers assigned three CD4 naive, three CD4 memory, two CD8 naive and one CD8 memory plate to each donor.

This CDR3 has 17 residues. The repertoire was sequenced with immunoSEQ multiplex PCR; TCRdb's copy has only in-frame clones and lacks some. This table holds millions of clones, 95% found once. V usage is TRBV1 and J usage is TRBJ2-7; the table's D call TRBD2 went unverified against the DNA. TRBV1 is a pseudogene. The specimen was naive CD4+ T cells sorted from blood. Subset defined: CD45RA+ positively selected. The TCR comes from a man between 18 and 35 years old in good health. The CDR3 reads CTSSQTLKNGGVYEQYF. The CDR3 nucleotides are TGCACCAGCAGCCAAACCCTCAAGAACGGGGGGGTTTACGAGCAGTACTTC.